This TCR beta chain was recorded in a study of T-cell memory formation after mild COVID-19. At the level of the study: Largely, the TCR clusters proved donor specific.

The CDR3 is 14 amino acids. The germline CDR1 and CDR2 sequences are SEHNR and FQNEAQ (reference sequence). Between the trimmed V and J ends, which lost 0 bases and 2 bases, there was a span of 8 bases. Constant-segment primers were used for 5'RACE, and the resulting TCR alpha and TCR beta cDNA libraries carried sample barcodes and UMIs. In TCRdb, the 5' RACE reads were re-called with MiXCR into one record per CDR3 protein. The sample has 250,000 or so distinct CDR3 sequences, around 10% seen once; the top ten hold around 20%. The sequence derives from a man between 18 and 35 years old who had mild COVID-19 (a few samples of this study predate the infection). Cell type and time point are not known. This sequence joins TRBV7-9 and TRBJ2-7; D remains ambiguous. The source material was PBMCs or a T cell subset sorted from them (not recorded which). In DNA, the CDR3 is TGTGCCAGCAGCTTAGCACAGCTGCCCTACGAGCAGTACTTC. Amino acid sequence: CASSLAQLPYEQYF.